This T cell receptor (beta chain) is from a study of blood T cell repertoires in COVID-19. Authors' methods: Researchers report that nucleated cell counts were estimated from reference gene primer amplification. Data came from immunoSEQ multiplex PCR; TCRdb stores just in-frame clones and leaves some out. V and J calls and clone size are copied from that table; D and trimming were computed from the DNA. In the table there are about 520,000 clones, 70% to 90% of which are singletons. Specimen: peripheral blood. The TCR originated in a human donor in a cohort sampled during active COVID-19.

This CDR3 reads CASSLMTGPQETQYF. CDR3 nucleotides: TGTGCCAGCAGCTTAATGACAGGTCCACAAGAGACCCAGTACTTC. This sequence joins TRBV7-9 and TRBJ2-5, with TRBD1 as a possible D gene (6 bases). The CDR3 is 15 residues long. The V end was cut by 2 bases, the J end by 2 bases, with 12 bases between. Germline CDR1 is SEHNR and CDR2 is FQNEAQ (reference sequence).